The 22 T cell receptor beta chains listed next were all sequenced from one sample in a study of blood T cell repertoires in COVID-19. Generated by immunoSEQ multiplex PCR, the TCRdb table keeps only in-frame clones and is missing some. This repertoire shows roughly 500,000 clones, 85% to 90% found once; its top ten account for about 2%. The material sequenced was PBMCs or T cells enriched from blood (not recorded which). The receptors come from a woman aged 40-49 years who had recovered from COVID-19.

CDR3 in DNA: TGTGCCAGCAGCCAAGGGACGTTCGTAGCGGGAGAGACCGGGGAGCTGTTTTTT. Its translation: CASSQGTFVAGETGELFF. The chain is built from TRBV3-1 (or the pseudogene TRBV3-2) and TRBJ2-2, with 9 positions matching TRBD2. Germline CDR1 is LGHDT and CDR2 is YNNKEL (reference sequence). The V segment lost 1 base and the J segment 5 bases; nucleotides outside the gene matches: 11. This CDR3 spans 18 amino acids.

This sequence joins TRBV6-5 and TRBJ2-7; 8 bases match TRBD1. The germline gives CDR1 MNHEY, CDR2 SVGAGI. The CDR3 loop spans 13 amino acids. After removal of 5 bases from V and 9 bases from J, the junction contained 9 bases not matched to a gene. CDR3 coding DNA: TGTGCCAGCAGTACGCAGGGGGCAAGTAGGCAGTACTTC. Translated: CASSTQGASRQYF.

The V call is TRBV23-1, the J call TRBJ2-3, with D possibly being TRBD2 (7 bases). TRBV23-1 falls under the ORF class, with uncertain function. This CDR3 has 13 residues. V lost 4 bases to trimming and J lost 13 bases, with 18 bases between them. The CDR3 loop reads CASSPRGGGPKYF. CDR3 nucleotides: TGCGCCAGCAGTCCTCGAGGGGGGGGGCCGAAGTATTTT.

The V call is TRBV5-1, the J call TRBJ1-1, with TRBD1 matching 10 bases. The junction had 2 bases not matched to a gene; V was cut back by 3 bases and J by 6 bases. Germline assignment: CDR1 SGHRS and CDR2 YFSETQ. The CDR3 runs to 13 residues. CDR3 residues: CASSSGTGAEAFF. CDR3 nucleotide sequence: TGCGCCAGCAGCTCCGGGACAGGGGCTGAAGCTTTCTTT.

V gene TRBV5-4 combines with J gene TRBJ2-3, with D possibly TRBD1 on 5 matching bases. The CDR3 contains 16 residues. The ends were cut back, 0 bases at V and 2 bases at J, with 13 bases in the middle. The germline V gene has CDR1 SGHNT and CDR2 YYREEE (reference sequence). For the CDR3, the DNA is TGTGCCAGCAGCTTGGTTTGGTCCAGGGACACAGATACGCAGTATTTT. Residues: CASSLVWSRDTDTQYF. The entire variable domain, with the rest obtained from reference TRBV5-4 and TRBJ2-3, is as follows: ETGVTQSPTHLIKTRGQQVTLRCSSQSGHNTVSWYQQALGQGPQFIFQYYREEENGRGNFPPRFSGLQFPNYSSELNVNALELDDSALYLCASSLVWSRDTDTQYFGPGTRLTVL.

The chain couples TRBV7-8 to TRBJ1-1; D is unresolved. CDR3 length: 14 residues. Germline CDR1 reads SGHVS; CDR2 reads FQNEAQ. Trimming removed 1 base at V and 1 base at J, with 7 bases between. CDR3 DNA: TGTGCCAGCAGCTTAGGGCGGGGGAACACTGAAGCTTTCTTT. Its protein product is CASSLGRGNTEAFF.

This chain uses TRBV12-5 with TRBJ1-6; 12 bases fit TRBD1. CDR3 size: 21 residues. After removal of 1 base from V and 2 bases from J, the junction contained 12 bases not matched to a gene. Germline CDR1 reads LGHNT; CDR2 reads FRNRAP. This CDR3 is CASGLADPGQGARAYNSPLHF. For the CDR3, the DNA is TGTGCTAGTGGTTTGGCTGACCCGGGACAGGGGGCTCGAGCCTATAATTCACCCCTCCACTTT.

The rearrangement uses TRBV19 and TRBJ1-6; TRBD1 aligns across 7 bases. CDR3 length: 14 residues. Trimming cost V 5 bases and J 7 bases; bases outside gene matches: 5. From germline, CDR1 is LNHDA and CDR2 SQIVND (reference sequence). The CDR3 protein is CASSSGTANSPLHF. DNA for the CDR3: TGTGCCAGTAGTTCCGGGACAGCAAATTCACCCCTCCACTTT.

This chain links TRBV2 with TRBJ2-2, with 11 bases matching TRBD2. V dropped 4 bases and J dropped 5; count of bases not matched to a gene: 3. There are 15 residues in the CDR3. Germline CDR1 and CDR2: SNHLY and FYNNEI. The DNA for the CDR3 is TGTGCCAGCAGTGTAGCGGGAGGGAGAACCGGGGAGCTGTTTTTT. Residues: CASSVAGGRTGELFF.

The rearrangement links TRBV7-6 to TRBJ2-1, with 13 bases fitting TRBD2. Germline V gene lookup returns CDR1 SGHVS and CDR2 FNYEAQ. Trimming at V came to 4 bases and at J to 2 bases, leaving 14 bases not matched to a gene. CDR3 size: 20 residues. The CDR3, as DNA: TGTGCCAGCAGCTCTGACGGACTAGCGGGAGAAAGAGGGCCCTACAATGAGCAGTTCTTC. Amino acid sequence: CASSSDGLAGERGPYNEQFF.

This clone has only one observation. This chain uses TRBV7-6 with TRBJ2-3; perhaps TRBD2 as D (5 bases). The CDR3 contains 14 residues. Germline CDR1 SGHVS, CDR2 FNYEAQ. V shed 4 bases and J shed 6 bases, with 14 bases lying between them. CDR3 residues: CASSYRTGTDTQYF. The DNA of the CDR3 is TGTGCCAGCAGCTACCGGACTGGAACGGATACGCAGTATTTT.

The chain recombines TRBV7-8 with TRBJ2-6, with 7 bases aligning to TRBD1. Germline trimming cut 5 bases from V and 4 bases from J; bases unmatched to any gene: 5. Per germline, CDR1 SGHVS and CDR2 FQNEAQ. CDR3 size: 15 residues. Here the CDR3 reads CASSKTGPGANVLTF. The CDR3 nucleotides read TGTGCCAGCAGCAAGACAGGGCCCGGGGCCAACGTCCTGACTTTC. The variable domain in full, with the rest retrieved from reference TRBV7-8 and TRBJ2-6, is GAGVSQSPRYKVAKRGQDVALRCDPISGHVSLFWYQQALGQGPEFLTYFQNEAQLDKSGLPSDRFFAERPEGSVSTLKIQRTQQEDSAVYLCASSKTGPGANVLTFGAGSRLTVL.

This sequence joins TRBV6-1 and TRBJ1-5; 11 bases line up with TRBD1. Germline V gene lookup returns CDR1 MNHNS and CDR2 SASEGT. V lost 4 bases, J lost 7 bases, and 15 bases stayed unmatched. CDR3 length: 18 residues. The CDR3 DNA reads as TGTGCCAGCAGTGTAAAACAGGACAGGGGGCACGGGGCCCAGCCCCAGCATTTT. This sequence encodes CASSVKQDRGHGAQPQHF.

The rearrangement joins TRBV11-2 to TRBJ1-1; TRBD1 is a possible D gene (6 bases). V lost 5 bases and J lost 1, with 14 bases in between. This CDR3 comprises 15 residues. Looked up from germline, CDR1 is SGHAT and CDR2 is FQNNGV. CDR3 nucleotide sequence: TGTGCCAGCAGCCCACCCGACAGGAGGAACACTGAAGCTTTCTTT. It yields the protein CASSPPDRRNTEAFF.

The J gene is TRBJ1-5, the V gene TRBV12-3 or TRBV12-4; TRBD1 is a possible D gene (5 bases). With 4 bases removed from V and 7 bases from J, the gap between germline ends came to 11 bases. This CDR3 has 13 residues. The CDR3 DNA reads TGTGCCAGCAGTTATGCAAGGGGACAGCCCCAGCATTTT. Amino acids: CASSYARGQPQHF.

The chain uses TRBV5-1 and TRBJ1-2, with TRBD1 matching 7 bases. The CDR3 covers 14 residues. Germline CDR1 reads SGHRS; CDR2 reads YFSETQ. J lost 6 bases, V lost 0 bases, and 5 bases had no gene match. This CDR3 is CASSLARGNDGYTF. The CDR3 nucleotides are TGCGCCAGCAGCTTGGCCAGGGGGAACGATGGCTACACCTTC. The entire variable domain, with the rest obtained from reference TRBV5-1 and TRBJ1-2, is as follows: KAGVTQTPRYLIKTRGQQVTLSCSPISGHRSVSWYQQTPGQGLQFLFEYFSETQRNKGNFPGRFSGRQFSNSRSEMNVSTLELGDSALYLCASSLARGNDGYTFGSGTRLTVV.

CDR3 in amino acids: CASRPQGYENTIYF. CDR3 DNA: TGTGCCAGCAGGCCCCAGGGCTACGAAAACACCATATATTTT. This rearrangement joins TRBV28 to TRBJ1-3, with D perhaps TRBD1 (5 bases). V lost 6 bases and J 6 bases, leaving 15 bases between the germline ends. This CDR3 spans 14 amino acids. CDR1 MDHEN and CDR2 SYDVKM come from the germline V gene. Full variable domain (rest looked up from reference TRBV28 and TRBJ1-3): DVKVTQSSRYLVKRTGEKVFLECVQDMDHENMFWYRQDPGLGLRLIYFSYDVKMKEKGDIPEGYSVSREKKERFSLILESASTNQTSMYLCASRPQGYENTIYFGEGSWLTVV.

This chain joins TRBV3-1 (or the pseudogene TRBV3-2) and TRBJ2-1, with 13 bases aligning to TRBD2. Looked up from germline, CDR1 is LGHDT and CDR2 is YNNKEL (reference sequence). CDR3 length: 16 amino acids. V trimming: 6 bases; J trimming: 7 bases; junction bases outside the gene matches: 9. The CDR3 loop is CASSPRELAGGNEQFF. The CDR3 DNA follows: TGTGCCAGCAGTCCAAGAGAACTAGCGGGAGGGAATGAGCAGTTCTTC.

In this sample, this clone turned up once. The chain recombines TRBV11-2 with TRBJ2-2, with D unresolved. Per germline, CDR1 SGHAT and CDR2 FQNNGV. The CDR3 loop spans 13 amino acids. The V gene lost 6 bases and the J gene lost 7 bases, with 12 bases spanning the gap. CDR3: CASRPLSGGELFF. In DNA form, the CDR3 reads TGTGCCAGCAGGCCTCTGAGTGGCGGGGAGCTGTTTTTT. The full variable domain, its missing parts supplied by reference TRBV11-2 and TRBJ2-2, is EAGVAQSPRYKIIEKRQSVAFWCNPISGHATLYWYQQILGQGPKLLIQFQNNGVVDDSQLPKDRFSAERLKGVDSTLKIQPAKLEDSAVYLCASRPLSGGELFFGEGSRLTVL.

The chain recombines TRBV24-1 with TRBJ1-2; possibly TRBD1 for D (5 bases). Between the trimmed V and J ends, which lost 4 bases and 8 bases, there was a span of 16 bases. CDR1 KGHDR and CDR2 SFDVKD come from the germline V gene. CDR3 length equals 14 residues. CDR3 loop: CATSDKTSRQGYTF. In DNA form, the CDR3 reads TGTGCCACCAGTGACAAAACCTCCCGACAGGGCTACACCTTC.

The CDR3 DNA follows: TGTGCCAGCAGTCCAGGGACAGCGAACACTGAAGCTTTCTTT. This sequence encodes CASSPGTANTEAFF. This chain uses TRBV28 with TRBJ1-1, with 7 bases aligning to TRBD1. Germline values: CDR1 MDHEN, CDR2 SYDVKM. This CDR3 has 14 residues. V was pared by 5 bases and J by 1 base, with 4 bases of the junction left unmatched.

The V gene is TRBV4-3, the J gene TRBJ1-1; D gene uncertain. Trimming removed 2 bases from V and 6 bases from J, with 10 bases in between. The CDR3 consists of 13 residues. Germline CDR1 is LGHNA and CDR2 is YSLEER. The CDR3 DNA sequence: TGCGCCAGCAGCCAATCCGCGAGCGCTGAAGCTTTCTTT. This translates into CASSQSASAEAFF.